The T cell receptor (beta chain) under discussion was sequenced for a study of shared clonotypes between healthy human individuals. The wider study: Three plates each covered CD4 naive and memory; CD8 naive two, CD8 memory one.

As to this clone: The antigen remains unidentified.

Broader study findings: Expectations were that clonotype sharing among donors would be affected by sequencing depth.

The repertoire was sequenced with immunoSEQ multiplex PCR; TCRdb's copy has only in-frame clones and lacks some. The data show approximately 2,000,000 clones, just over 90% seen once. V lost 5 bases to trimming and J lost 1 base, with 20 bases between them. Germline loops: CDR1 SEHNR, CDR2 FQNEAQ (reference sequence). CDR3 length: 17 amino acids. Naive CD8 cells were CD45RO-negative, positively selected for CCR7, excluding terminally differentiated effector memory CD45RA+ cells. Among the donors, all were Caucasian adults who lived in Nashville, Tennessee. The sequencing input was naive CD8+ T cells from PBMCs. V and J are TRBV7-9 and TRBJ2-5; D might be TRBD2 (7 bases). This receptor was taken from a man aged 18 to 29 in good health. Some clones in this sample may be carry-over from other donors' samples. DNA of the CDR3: TGTGCCAGCAGCCCTTGGGGCGGGGGCTTGGTCCAAGAGACCCAGTACTTC. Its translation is CASSPWGGGLVQETQYF. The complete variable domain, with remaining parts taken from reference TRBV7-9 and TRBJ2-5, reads DTGVSQNPRHKITKRGQNVTFRCDPISEHNRLYWYRQTLGQGPEFLTYFQNEAQLEKSRLLSDRFSAERPKGSFSTLEIQRTEQGDSAMYLCASSPWGGGLVQETQYFGPGTRLLVL.